Sequencing of this TCR beta chain was carried out in a study of shared clonotypes between healthy human individuals. Original processing notes: ImmunoSEQ output lacked quality scores and full-length reads, limiting matched filtering. Data came from immunoSEQ multiplex PCR; TCRdb stores just in-frame clones and leaves some out. The V and J calls and the clone size are those of that table, but D and trimming were determined from the DNA. The sample holds 2 million to 3 million clones, 90% to 95% seen once. Germline V CDR1 and CDR2: SGHDN, FVKESK. Trimming cost V 4 bases and J 4 bases, with 16 bases left between them. The CDR3 has 16 amino acids.

Sequenced sample: naive CD4+ T cells from PBMCs. Subset here: CD45RA+ positively selected. The TCR sequence derives from a man younger than 30 in good health. Some clones in this sample may be carry-over from other donors' samples. The chain recombines TRBV14 with TRBJ2-2, with D perhaps TRBD2 (5 bases). The DNA for the CDR3 is TGTGCCAGCAGCCTCACCTTACCTCGGGGCACCGGGGAGCTGTTTTTT. This translates into CASSLTLPRGTGELFF.